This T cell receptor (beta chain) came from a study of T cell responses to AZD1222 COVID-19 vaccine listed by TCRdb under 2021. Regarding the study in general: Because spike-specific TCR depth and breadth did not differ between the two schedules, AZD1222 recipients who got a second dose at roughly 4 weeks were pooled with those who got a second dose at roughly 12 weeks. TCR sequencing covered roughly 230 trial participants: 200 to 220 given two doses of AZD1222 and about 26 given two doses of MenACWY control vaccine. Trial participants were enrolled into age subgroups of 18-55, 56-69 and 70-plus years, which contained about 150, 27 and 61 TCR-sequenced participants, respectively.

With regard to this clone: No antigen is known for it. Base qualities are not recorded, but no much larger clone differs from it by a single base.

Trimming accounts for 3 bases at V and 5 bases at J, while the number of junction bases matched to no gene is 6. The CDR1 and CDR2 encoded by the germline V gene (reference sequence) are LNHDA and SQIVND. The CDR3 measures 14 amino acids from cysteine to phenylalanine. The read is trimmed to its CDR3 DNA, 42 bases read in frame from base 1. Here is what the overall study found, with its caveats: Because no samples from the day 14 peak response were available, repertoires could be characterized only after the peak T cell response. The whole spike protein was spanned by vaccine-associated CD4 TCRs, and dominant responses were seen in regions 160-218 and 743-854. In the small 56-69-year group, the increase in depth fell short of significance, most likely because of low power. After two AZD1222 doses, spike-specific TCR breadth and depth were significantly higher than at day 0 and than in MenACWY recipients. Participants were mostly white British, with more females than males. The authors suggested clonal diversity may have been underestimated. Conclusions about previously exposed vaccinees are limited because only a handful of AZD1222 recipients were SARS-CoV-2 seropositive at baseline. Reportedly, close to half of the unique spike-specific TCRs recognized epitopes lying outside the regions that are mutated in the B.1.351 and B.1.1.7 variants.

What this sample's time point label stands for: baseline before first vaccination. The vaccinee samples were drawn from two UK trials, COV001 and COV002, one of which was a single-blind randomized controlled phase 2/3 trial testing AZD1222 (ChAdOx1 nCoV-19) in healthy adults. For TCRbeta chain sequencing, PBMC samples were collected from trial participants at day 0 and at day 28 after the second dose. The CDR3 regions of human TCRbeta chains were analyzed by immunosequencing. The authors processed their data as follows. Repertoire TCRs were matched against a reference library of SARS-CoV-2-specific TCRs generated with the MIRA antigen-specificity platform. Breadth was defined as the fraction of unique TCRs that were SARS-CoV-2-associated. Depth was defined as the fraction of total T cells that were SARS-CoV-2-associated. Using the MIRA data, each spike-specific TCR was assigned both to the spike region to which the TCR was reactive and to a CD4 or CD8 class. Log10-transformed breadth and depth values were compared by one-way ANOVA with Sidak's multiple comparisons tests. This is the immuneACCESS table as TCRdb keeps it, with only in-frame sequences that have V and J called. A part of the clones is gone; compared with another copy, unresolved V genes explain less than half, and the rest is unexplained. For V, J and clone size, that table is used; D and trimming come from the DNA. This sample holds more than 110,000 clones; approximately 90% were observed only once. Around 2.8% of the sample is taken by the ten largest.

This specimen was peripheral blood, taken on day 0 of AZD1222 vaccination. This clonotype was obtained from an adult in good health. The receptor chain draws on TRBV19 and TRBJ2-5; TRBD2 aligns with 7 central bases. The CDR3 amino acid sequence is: CASSMGGGGETQYF. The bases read TGTGCCAGTAGTATGGGGGGGGGAGGCGAGACCCAGTACTTC.